Included here is one TCR beta chain sequence, with context. Its antigen is as yet unknown. Donors consisted of healthy bone marrow donors. The V gene's germline CDR1 is SQVTM and CDR2 ANQGSEA. The V end was cut by 5 bases, the J end by 0 bases, with 10 bases between. This CDR3 has 13 residues. This sample was included in a study of cytomegalovirus exposure and HLA in healthy donors. Study conclusions and caveats: In vitro experiments confirmed that three CMV-associated chains were specific for CMV antigens. Most CMV-associated TCR beta chains appeared HLA-restricted in a later analysis. Reported findings show TCR beta sequences accurately forecast HLA-A and HLA-B alleles in most subjects.

PCR amplification relied on 60 Vbeta primers (plus 13 Jbeta primers). Using immunoSEQ multiplex PCR, the repertoire was profiled, and TCRdb retains in-frame clones only, with some absent. The sample lists around 130,000 clones, 70% to 80% occurring once. The V and J genes are TRBV29-1 and TRBJ1-1; unclear D gene. The sequence derives from a woman aged 55-75 years in good health and CMV-seropositive. Sequences were obtained from PBMCs. CDR3 loop: CSVFDAVNTEAFF. The CDR3 region has the DNA TGCAGCGTTTTTGATGCGGTGAACACTGAAGCTTTCTTT.